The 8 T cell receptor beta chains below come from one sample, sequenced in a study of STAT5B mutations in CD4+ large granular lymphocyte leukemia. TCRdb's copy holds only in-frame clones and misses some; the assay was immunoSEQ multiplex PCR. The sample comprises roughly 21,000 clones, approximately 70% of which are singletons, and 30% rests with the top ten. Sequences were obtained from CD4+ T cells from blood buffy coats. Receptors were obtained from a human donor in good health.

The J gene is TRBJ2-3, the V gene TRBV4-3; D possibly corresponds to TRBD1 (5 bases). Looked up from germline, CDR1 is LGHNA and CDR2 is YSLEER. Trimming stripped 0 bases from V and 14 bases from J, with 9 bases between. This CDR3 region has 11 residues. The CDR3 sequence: CASSQEGARYF. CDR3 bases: TGCGCCAGCAGCCAAGAAGGGGCCAGGTATTTT.

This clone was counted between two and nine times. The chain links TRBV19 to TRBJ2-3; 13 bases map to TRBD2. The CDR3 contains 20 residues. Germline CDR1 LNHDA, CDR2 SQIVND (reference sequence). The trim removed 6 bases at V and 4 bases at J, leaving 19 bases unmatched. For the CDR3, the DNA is TGTGCCAGTAGACCAAGGGGACTAGCGGGGATCTCAGGTAGAGCAGATACGCAGTATTTT. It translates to CASRPRGLAGISGRADTQYF.

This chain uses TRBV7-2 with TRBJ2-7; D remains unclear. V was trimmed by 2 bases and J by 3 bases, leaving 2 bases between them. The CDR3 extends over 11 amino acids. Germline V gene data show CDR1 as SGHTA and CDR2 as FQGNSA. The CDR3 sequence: CASSLNYEQYF. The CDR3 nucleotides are TGTGCCAGCAGCTTAAACTACGAGCAGTACTTC.

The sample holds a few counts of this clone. As DNA, the CDR3 is TGTGCCAGCAGTTACGGCCAGGGGGTGAACACTGAAGCTTTCTTT. Amino acid sequence: CASSYGQGVNTEAFF. The chain uses TRBV6-5 and TRBJ1-1; 7 bases are a match to TRBD1. Unmatched junction bases numbered 3, after V lost 2 bases and J lost 0 bases. Germline V lookup: CDR1 MNHEY, CDR2 SVGAGI. CDR3 size: 15 residues.

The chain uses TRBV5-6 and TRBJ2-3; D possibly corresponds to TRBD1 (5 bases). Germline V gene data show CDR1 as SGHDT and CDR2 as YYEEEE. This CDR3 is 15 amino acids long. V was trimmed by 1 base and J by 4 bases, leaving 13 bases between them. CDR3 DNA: TGTGCCAGCAGCTTGCAGGGCAGGTCCGCAGATACGCAGTATTTT. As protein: CASSLQGRSADTQYF.

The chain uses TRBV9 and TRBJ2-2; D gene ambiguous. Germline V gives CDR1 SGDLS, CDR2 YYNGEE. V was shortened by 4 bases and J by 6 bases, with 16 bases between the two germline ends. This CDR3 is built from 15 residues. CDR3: CASSSYAAQAGELFF. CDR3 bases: TGTGCCAGCAGCTCATACGCGGCCCAGGCCGGGGAGCTGTTTTTT. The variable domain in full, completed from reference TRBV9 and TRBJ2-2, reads DSGVTQTPKHLITATGQRVTLRCSPRSGDLSVYWYQQSLDQGLQFLIQYYNGEERAKGNILERFSAQQFPDLHSELNLSSLELGDSALYFCASSSYAAQAGELFFGEGSRLTVL.

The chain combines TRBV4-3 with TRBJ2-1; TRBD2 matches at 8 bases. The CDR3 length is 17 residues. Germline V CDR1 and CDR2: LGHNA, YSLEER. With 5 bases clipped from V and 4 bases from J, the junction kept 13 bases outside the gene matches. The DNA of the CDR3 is TGCGCCAGCAGCGCCCACTACACGGGGGGGGCTTACAATGAGCAGTTCTTC. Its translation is CASSAHYTGGAYNEQFF.

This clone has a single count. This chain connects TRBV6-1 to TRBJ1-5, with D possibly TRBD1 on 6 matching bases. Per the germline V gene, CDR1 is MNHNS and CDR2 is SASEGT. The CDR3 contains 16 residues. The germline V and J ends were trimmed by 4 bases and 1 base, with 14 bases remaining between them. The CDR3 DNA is TGTGCCAGCAGTGGTAAAGGGGGGGGGAGCAATCAGCCCCAGCATTTT. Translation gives CASSGKGGGSNQPQHF.